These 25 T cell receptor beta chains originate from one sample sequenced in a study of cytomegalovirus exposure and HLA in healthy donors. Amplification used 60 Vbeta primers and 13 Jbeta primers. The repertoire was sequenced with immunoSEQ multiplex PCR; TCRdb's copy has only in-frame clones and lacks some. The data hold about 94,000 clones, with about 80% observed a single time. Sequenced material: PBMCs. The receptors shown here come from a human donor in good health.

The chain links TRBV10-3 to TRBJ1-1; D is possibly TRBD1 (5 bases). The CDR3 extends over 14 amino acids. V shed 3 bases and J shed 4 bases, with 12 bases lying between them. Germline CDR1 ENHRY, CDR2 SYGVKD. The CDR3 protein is CAISERGESTEAFF. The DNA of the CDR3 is TGTGCCATCAGTGAACGGGGGGAGAGCACTGAAGCTTTCTTT.

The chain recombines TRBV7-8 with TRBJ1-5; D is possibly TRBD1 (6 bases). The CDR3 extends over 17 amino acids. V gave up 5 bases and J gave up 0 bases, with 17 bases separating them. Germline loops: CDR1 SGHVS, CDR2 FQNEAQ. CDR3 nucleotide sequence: TGTGCCAGCAGCATGAGGGGGTGGCAGACTAGCAATCAGCCCCAGCATTTT. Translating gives CASSMRGWQTSNQPQHF.

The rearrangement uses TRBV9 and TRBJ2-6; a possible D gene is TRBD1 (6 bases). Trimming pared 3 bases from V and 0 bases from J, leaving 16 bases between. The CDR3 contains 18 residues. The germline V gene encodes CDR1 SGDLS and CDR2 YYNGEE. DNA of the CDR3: TGTGCCAGCAGCGACCACAGGGTAGCCGACTCTGGGGCCAACGTCCTGACTTTC. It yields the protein CASSDHRVADSGANVLTF.

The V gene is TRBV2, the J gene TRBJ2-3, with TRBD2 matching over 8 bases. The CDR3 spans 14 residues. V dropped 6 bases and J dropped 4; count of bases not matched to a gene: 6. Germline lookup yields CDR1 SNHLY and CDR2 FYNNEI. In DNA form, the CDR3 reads TGTGCCAGCAGGGGGACTAGTACCTCAGATACGCAGTATTTT. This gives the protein CASRGTSTSDTQYF.

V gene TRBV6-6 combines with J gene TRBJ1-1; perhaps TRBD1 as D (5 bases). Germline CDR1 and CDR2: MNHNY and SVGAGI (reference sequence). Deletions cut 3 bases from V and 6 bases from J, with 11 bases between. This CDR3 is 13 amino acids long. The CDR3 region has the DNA TGTGCCAGCAGTTATCGGGGGGAGGCTGAAGCTTTCTTT. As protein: CASSYRGEAEAFF.

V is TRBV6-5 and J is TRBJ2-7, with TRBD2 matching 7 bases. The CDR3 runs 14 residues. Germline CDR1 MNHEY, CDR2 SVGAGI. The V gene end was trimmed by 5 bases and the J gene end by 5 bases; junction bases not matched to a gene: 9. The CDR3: CASSTRDGRNEQYF. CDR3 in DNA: TGTGCCAGCAGTACCCGGGACGGGAGGAACGAGCAGTACTTC.

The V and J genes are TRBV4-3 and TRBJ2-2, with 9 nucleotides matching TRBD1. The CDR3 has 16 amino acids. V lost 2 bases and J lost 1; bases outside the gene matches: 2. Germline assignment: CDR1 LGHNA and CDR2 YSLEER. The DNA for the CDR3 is TGCGCCAGCAGCCAACCGACAGGGGGGAACACCGGGGAGCTGTTTTTT. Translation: CASSQPTGGNTGELFF.

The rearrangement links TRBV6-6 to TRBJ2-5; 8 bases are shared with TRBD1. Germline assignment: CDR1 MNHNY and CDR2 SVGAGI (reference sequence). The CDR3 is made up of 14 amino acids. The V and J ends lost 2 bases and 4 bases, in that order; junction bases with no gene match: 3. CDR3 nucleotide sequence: TGTGCCAGCAGTTACACCGACAGGGGAGAGACCCAGTACTTC. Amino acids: CASSYTDRGETQYF.

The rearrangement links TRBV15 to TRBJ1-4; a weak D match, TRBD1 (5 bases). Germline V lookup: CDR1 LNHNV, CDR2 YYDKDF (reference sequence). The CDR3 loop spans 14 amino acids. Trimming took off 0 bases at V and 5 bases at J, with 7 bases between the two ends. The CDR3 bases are TGTGCCACCAGCAGAGACAGGACAAATGAAAAACTGTTTTTT. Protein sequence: CATSRDRTNEKLFF.

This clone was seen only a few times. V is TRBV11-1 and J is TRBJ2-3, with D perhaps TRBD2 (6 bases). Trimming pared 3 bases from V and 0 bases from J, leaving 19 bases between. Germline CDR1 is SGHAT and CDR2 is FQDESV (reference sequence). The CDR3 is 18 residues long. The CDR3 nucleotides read TGTGCCAGCAGCTTCACCCCTGCCGGGAGCGGGAGCACAGATACGCAGTATTTT. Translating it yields CASSFTPAGSGSTDTQYF.

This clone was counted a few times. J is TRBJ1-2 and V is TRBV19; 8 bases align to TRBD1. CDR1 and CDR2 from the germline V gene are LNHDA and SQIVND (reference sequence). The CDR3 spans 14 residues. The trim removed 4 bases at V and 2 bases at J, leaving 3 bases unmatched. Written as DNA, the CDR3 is TGTGCCAGTAGTAGGGACAGGACCAACTATGGCTACACCTTC. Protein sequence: CASSRDRTNYGYTF.

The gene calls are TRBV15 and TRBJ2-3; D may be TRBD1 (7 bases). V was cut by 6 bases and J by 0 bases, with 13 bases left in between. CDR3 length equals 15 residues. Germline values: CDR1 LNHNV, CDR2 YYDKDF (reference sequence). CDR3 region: CATRTTGRSTDTQYF. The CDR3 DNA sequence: TGTGCCACCAGAACGACAGGGAGGAGCACAGATACGCAGTATTTT.

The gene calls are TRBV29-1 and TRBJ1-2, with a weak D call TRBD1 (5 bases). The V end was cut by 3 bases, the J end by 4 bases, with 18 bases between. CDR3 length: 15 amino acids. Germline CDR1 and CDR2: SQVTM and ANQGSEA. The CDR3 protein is CSVDLAGGGAYGYTF. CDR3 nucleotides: TGCAGCGTTGATCTCGCGGGGGGGGGAGCCTATGGCTACACCTTC.

CDR3 in amino acids: CASSTQRQGGYTF. As DNA, the CDR3 is TGTGCCAGCAGCACACAAAGACAGGGAGGCTACACCTTC. This chain links TRBV16 with TRBJ1-2; 7 nucleotides match TRBD1. The trim removed 5 bases at V and 8 bases at J, leaving 8 bases unmatched. This CDR3 spans 13 amino acids. Germline CDR1 and CDR2: KGHSY and FQNENV.

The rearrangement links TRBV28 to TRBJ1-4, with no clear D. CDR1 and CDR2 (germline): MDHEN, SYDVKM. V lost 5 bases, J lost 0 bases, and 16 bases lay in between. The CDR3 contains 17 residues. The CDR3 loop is CASSQAGMGSTNEKLFF. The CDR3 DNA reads TGTGCCAGCAGTCAAGCGGGGATGGGGTCAACTAATGAAAAACTGTTTTTT.

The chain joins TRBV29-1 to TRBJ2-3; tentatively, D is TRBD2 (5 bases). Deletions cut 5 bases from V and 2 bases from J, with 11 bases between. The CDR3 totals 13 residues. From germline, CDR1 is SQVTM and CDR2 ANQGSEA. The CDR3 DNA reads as TGCAGCGTTCTGAAGCGGTTCACAGATACGCAGTATTTT. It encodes CSVLKRFTDTQYF.

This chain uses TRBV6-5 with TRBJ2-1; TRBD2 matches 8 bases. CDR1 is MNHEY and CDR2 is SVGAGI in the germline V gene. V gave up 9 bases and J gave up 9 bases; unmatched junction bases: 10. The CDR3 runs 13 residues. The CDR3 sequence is CARDGGAGVEQFF. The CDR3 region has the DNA TGTGCCAGGGACGGGGGGGCCGGTGTTGAGCAGTTCTTC.

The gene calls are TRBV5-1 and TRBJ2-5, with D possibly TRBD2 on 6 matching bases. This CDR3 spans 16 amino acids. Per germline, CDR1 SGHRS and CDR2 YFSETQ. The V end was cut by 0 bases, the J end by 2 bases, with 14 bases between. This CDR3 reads CASSLASDRAQETQYF. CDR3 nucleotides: TGCGCCAGCAGCTTGGCTAGCGATCGCGCGCAAGAGACCCAGTACTTC. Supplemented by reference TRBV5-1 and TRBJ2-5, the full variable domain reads KAGVTQTPRYLIKTRGQQVTLSCSPISGHRSVSWYQQTPGQGLQFLFEYFSETQRNKGNFPGRFSGRQFSNSRSEMNVSTLELGDSALYLCASSLASDRAQETQYFGPGTRLLVL.

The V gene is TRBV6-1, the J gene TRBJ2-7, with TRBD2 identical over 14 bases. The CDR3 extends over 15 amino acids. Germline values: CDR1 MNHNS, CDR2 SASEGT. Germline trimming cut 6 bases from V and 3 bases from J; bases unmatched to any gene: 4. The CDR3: CASRGTSGSLYEQYF. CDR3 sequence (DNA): TGTGCCAGCAGAGGGACTAGCGGGAGCCTCTACGAGCAGTACTTC.

CDR3 sequence reads: CASSLGSDNEQFF. CDR3 coding DNA: TGTGCCAGCAGCTTAGGGAGCGACAATGAGCAGTTCTTC. The rearrangement joins TRBV7-9 to TRBJ2-1; D unresolved. This CDR3 has 13 residues. The germline V and J ends were trimmed by 1 base and 5 bases, with 6 bases remaining between them. The V gene's germline CDR1 is SEHNR and CDR2 FQNEAQ (reference sequence).

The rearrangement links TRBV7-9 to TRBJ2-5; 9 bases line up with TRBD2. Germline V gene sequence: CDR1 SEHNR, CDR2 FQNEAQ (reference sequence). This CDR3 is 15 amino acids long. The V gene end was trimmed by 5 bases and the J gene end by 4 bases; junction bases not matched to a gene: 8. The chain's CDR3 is CASSPGASGTETQYF. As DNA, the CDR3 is TGTGCCAGCAGCCCGGGGGCTAGCGGGACAGAGACCCAGTACTTC.

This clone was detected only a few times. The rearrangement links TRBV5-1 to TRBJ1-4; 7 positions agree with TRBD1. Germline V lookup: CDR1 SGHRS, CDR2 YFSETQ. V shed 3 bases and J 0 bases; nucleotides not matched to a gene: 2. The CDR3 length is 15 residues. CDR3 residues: CASSSGQATNEKLFF. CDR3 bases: TGCGCCAGCAGCTCAGGACAGGCAACTAATGAAAAACTGTTTTTT.

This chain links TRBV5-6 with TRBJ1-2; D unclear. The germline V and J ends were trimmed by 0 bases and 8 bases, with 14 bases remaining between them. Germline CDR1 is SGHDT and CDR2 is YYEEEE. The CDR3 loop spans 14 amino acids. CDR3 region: CASSLGLGGGGYTF. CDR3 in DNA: TGTGCCAGCAGCTTGGGACTGGGCGGAGGGGGCTACACCTTC.

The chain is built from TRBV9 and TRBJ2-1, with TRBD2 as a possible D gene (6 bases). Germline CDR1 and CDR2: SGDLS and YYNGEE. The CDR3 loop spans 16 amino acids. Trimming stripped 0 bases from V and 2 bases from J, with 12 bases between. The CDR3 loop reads CASSVGISGTYNEQFF. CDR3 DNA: TGTGCCAGCAGCGTAGGGATTAGCGGAACCTACAATGAGCAGTTCTTC.

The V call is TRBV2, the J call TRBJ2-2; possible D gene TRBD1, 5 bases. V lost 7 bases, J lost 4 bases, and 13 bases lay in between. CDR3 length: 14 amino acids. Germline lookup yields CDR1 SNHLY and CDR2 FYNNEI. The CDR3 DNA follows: TGTGCCAGCATTCAGGGTCGGACCACCGGGGAGCTGTTTTTT. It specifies CASIQGRTTGELFF.